Each of the 8 T cell receptor beta chains below was sequenced from the same sample in a study of beta chain features in type 1 diabetes. TCRB transcripts that were expressed got sequenced, as all of the isolated RNA had been reverse transcribed. Clones were sequenced by immunoSEQ multiplex PCR, and TCRdb holds only the in-frame ones, with some missing. The sample yields hundreds of thousands of clones, 15% seen once. Material for sequencing was naive CD4+ T cells from blood. The receptors stem from a young man in good health.

This clone was seen a few times. The chain uses TRBV28 and TRBJ2-7; tentative D call: TRBD1 (6 bases). The germline V gene encodes CDR1 MDHEN and CDR2 SYDVKM. With 6 bases removed from V and 0 bases from J, the gap between germline ends came to 12 bases. The CDR3 consists of 14 residues. The CDR3 DNA sequence: TGTGCCAGCAGCTCTCCGGGACACTCCTACGAGCAGTACTTC. As protein: CASSSPGHSYEQYF.

This clone was observed a handful of times. This sequence joins TRBV18 and TRBJ2-5; no firm D call. CDR3 length equals 13 residues. In germline, CDR1 is KGHSH, CDR2 LQKENI. V lost 3 bases, J lost 3 bases, and 8 bases lay in between. This CDR3 is CASSPGIEETQYF. CDR3 DNA sequence: TGTGCCAGCTCACCGGGCATTGAAGAGACCCAGTACTTC. Drawing the rest from reference TRBV18 and TRBJ2-5, the complete variable domain is NAGVMQNPRHLVRRRGQEARLRCSPMKGHSHVYWYRQLPEEGLKFMVYLQKENIIDESGMPKERFSAEFPKEGPSILRIQQVVRGDSAAYFCASSPGIEETQYFGPGTRLLVL.

The genes are TRBV2 and TRBJ2-2, with a weak D call TRBD1 (6 bases). The CDR3 covers 14 residues. V was trimmed by 5 bases and J by 4 bases, leaving 11 bases between them. Germline values: CDR1 SNHLY, CDR2 FYNNEI. Written as DNA, the CDR3 is TGTGCCAGCAGTCCCCTACAGGGCACCGGGGAGCTGTTTTTT. Its translation is CASSPLQGTGELFF.

The chain is built from TRBV7-6 and TRBJ1-2; 10 positions match TRBD1. The CDR3 contains 16 residues. V lost 1 base, J lost 7 bases, and 9 bases stayed unmatched. Germline-derived CDR1 and CDR2 are SGHVS and FNYEAQ. The CDR3 nucleotides are TGTGCCAGCAGCTTAGTCAGGACGAGGACAGGGGGTGGCTACACCTTC. Its protein product is CASSLVRTRTGGGYTF. The variable domain in full, with the rest retrieved from reference TRBV7-6 and TRBJ1-2, is GAGVSQSPRYKVTKRGQDVALRCDPISGHVSLYWYRQALGQGPEFLTYFNYEAQQDKSGLPNDRFSAERPEGSISTLTIQRTEQRDSAMYRCASSLVRTRTGGGYTFGSGTRLTVV.

This clone was seen only a few times. The chain carries TRBV11-1 and TRBJ2-5, with D possibly TRBD2 on 6 matching bases. Per the germline V gene, CDR1 is SGHAT and CDR2 is FQDESV (reference sequence). The CDR3 has 14 amino acids. V was pared by 5 bases and J by 1 base, with 11 bases between. The CDR3 DNA reads TGTGCCAGCAGCCCAGGCGGGGTCCAAGAGACCCAGTACTTC. Its translation is CASSPGGVQETQYF.

There are a few counts of this clone. This rearrangement joins TRBV7-3 to TRBJ1-6; 7 nucleotides match TRBD1. The germline gives CDR1 SGHTA, CDR2 FQGTGA. V was clipped by 5 bases and J by 4 bases; unmatched bases: 5. The CDR3 consists of 15 residues. CDR3 sequence: CASSAGGTYNSPLHF. In DNA form, the CDR3 reads TGTGCCAGCAGCGCAGGGGGGACTTATAATTCACCCCTCCACTTT.

This clone was seen a few times. The chain is built from TRBV7-2 and TRBJ1-2; D is unresolved. Trimming left V 3 bases short and J 2 bases short, with 7 bases between. CDR1 and CDR2 from the germline V gene are SGHTA and FQGNSA. CDR3 length: 13 amino acids. CDR3 protein: CASSFEVNYGYTF. Written as DNA, the CDR3 is TGTGCCAGCAGCTTCGAGGTAAACTATGGCTACACCTTC.

This sequence joins TRBV7-9 and TRBJ1-2; no reliable D call. The CDR3 has 12 amino acids. The germline CDR1 and CDR2 sequences are SEHNR and FQNEAQ (reference sequence). V lost 1 base and J 6 bases, leaving 6 bases between the germline ends. The CDR3 DNA reads as TGTGCCAGCAGCTTAGGTGGGGATGGCTACACCTTC. Translation: CASSLGGDGYTF. Looking up the rest from reference TRBV7-9 and TRBJ1-2 gives the full variable domain: DTGVSQNPRHKITKRGQNVTFRCDPISEHNRLYWYRQTLGQGPEFLTYFQNEAQLEKSRLLSDRFSAERPKGSFSTLEIQRTEQGDSAMYLCASSLGGDGYTFGSGTRLTVV.